The clone carrying this TCR beta chain was detected only a few times. Its target is unknown. The sequenced template was RNA, covering the TCR beta CDR3 region. RT-PCR was first run with HTBI primers, then multiplex PCR in a second round. MiXCR was run by TCRdb on the multiplex PCR reads, yielding one entry per CDR3 protein. In the table there are about 380,000 distinct CDR3 sequences, 15% to 19% of which are singletons. Hyperthyroidism patients were newly diagnosed, under 2 months' duration, aged 18 to 65. As the starting material, roughly 9.8 ml of fresh peripheral blood yielded the PBMCs. These data are taken from a study of Graves' ophthalmopathy and Graves' hyperthyroidism. Looking at the study overall: Sampling took place at initial diagnosis, with peripheral blood obtained before any treatment. Study-wide findings and caveats: A majority of expanded thyroid clonotypes exceeding 0.001 frequency were likewise present in blood.

The CDR3 spans 16 residues. Germline CDR1 and CDR2: MGHRA and YSYEKL. V lost 3 bases, J lost 1 base, and 7 bases stayed unmatched. Sequenced input: peripheral blood. The chain recombines TRBV4-1 with TRBJ2-7, with 9 nucleotides matching TRBD1. The receptor was isolated from a woman in her late teens or twenties with stable Graves' hyperthyroidism. The CDR3 nucleotides are TGCGCCAGCAGCCATCAACAGGGGGCGGTATCCTACGAGCAGTACTTC. Translating it yields CASSHQQGAVSYEQYF.